Listed here is a single T cell receptor (beta chain). This entry belongs to a study of blood T cell repertoires in COVID-19. Study-level background: From the United States, Italy and Spain came samples of acute and convalescent COVID-19.

In germline, CDR1 is DFQATT, CDR2 SNEGSKA (reference sequence). This CDR3 has 11 amino acids. Trimming shortened V by 2 bases and J by 5 bases, and 6 bases separated the two germline ends. Libraries were prepared by immunoSEQ multiplex PCR; TCRdb keeps only in-frame clonotypes and omits some of them. The sample lists about 160,000 clones; 81% were seen once. This sequence originates from a man aged 55 to 70 with active or convalescent COVID-19. The chain uses TRBV20-1 and TRBJ2-5; no clear D. The sequenced sample was peripheral blood. For the CDR3, the DNA is TGCAGTGCTAGACCGACTGAGACCCAGTACTTC. The encoded protein is CSARPTETQYF.